These 8 T cell receptor beta chains share one sample of origin, sequenced in a study of blood T cell repertoires in COVID-19. Method: immunoSEQ multiplex PCR; TCRdb's copy keeps in-frame clones and lacks some. The sample holds about 130,000 clones, around three quarters seen once. What was sequenced was peripheral blood. Receptors were obtained from a human donor in a cohort sampled during active COVID-19.

This chain uses TRBV5-1 with TRBJ2-5; weak D call: TRBD2 (5 bases). The germline V and J ends were trimmed by 4 bases and 1 base, with 11 bases remaining between them. The germline gives CDR1 SGHRS, CDR2 YFSETQ. The CDR3 runs to 14 residues. DNA of the CDR3: TGCGCCAGCAGCCCATCGACTACCCAAGAGACCCAGTACTTC. Its translation: CASSPSTTQETQYF.

The chain joins TRBV14 to TRBJ1-1, with D perhaps TRBD1 (6 bases). CDR1 SGHDN and CDR2 FVKESK come from the germline V gene. The CDR3 has 13 amino acids. Trimming took 3 bases from V and 2 from J, leaving 7 bases between them. CDR3 region: CASSQGANTEAFF. The CDR3 DNA reads as TGTGCCAGCAGCCAGGGGGCAAACACTGAAGCTTTCTTT.

The rearrangement links TRBV5-1 to TRBJ2-7; tentative D call: TRBD2 (5 bases). The CDR3 has 14 residues. Germline V CDR1 and CDR2: SGHRS, YFSETQ. Trimming stripped 4 bases from V and 1 base from J, with 12 bases between. The CDR3 loop reads CASSPSSPSYEQYF. Here the CDR3 DNA reads TGCGCCAGCAGCCCTAGCAGTCCTTCCTACGAGCAGTACTTC.

V and J are TRBV6-5 and TRBJ2-5, with 12 bases that match TRBD2. With V trimmed by 6 bases and J by 1 base, 3 bases remained unmatched. The CDR3 has 15 amino acids. Germline V gene data show CDR1 as MNHEY and CDR2 as SVGAGI. In nucleotides, the CDR3 is TGTGCCAGCAGGGGACTAGCGGGCCTCCAAGAGACCCAGTACTTC. Its protein is CASRGLAGLQETQYF.

The rearrangement joins TRBV7-9 to TRBJ1-6, with D possibly matching TRBD1 (6 bases). Germline CDR1 is SEHNR and CDR2 is FQNEAQ (reference sequence). The CDR3 contains 14 residues. Trimming removed 1 base from V and 7 bases from J, with 8 bases in between. CDR3 bases: TGTGCCAGCAGCTTAGGCAGGGGCAATTCACCCCTCCACTTT. Protein: CASSLGRGNSPLHF.

V and J are TRBV28 and TRBJ2-7; 11 bases agree with TRBD1. CDR3 size: 16 residues. Trimming took 10 bases from V and 2 from J; bases not matched to a gene: 13. Germline CDR1 MDHEN, CDR2 SYDVKM. The CDR3 protein is CATLTGRDRGTYEQYF. The DNA for the CDR3 is TGTGCCACCCTCACCGGCCGGGACAGGGGGACCTACGAGCAGTACTTC.

This chain joins TRBV19 and TRBJ1-1, with TRBD1 matching over 9 bases. Per germline, CDR1 LNHDA and CDR2 SQIVND (reference sequence). Trimming removed 5 bases from V and 8 bases from J; junction bases left unmatched: 9. The CDR3 is made up of 14 amino acids. CDR3 DNA: TGTGCCAGTAGTGCCCACCGGGACAGGGCGGAAGCTTTCTTT. This encodes CASSAHRDRAEAFF.

The CDR3 region has the DNA TGTGCCAGCAGTGGGGGACAGATGTACCAAGAGACCCAGTACTTC. Amino acids: CASSGGQMYQETQYF. The chain recombines TRBV2 with TRBJ2-5, with 7 nucleotides matching TRBD1. The V gene end was trimmed by 4 bases and the J gene end by 0 bases; junction bases not matched to a gene: 5. The CDR3 spans 15 residues. Germline loops: CDR1 SNHLY, CDR2 FYNNEI.